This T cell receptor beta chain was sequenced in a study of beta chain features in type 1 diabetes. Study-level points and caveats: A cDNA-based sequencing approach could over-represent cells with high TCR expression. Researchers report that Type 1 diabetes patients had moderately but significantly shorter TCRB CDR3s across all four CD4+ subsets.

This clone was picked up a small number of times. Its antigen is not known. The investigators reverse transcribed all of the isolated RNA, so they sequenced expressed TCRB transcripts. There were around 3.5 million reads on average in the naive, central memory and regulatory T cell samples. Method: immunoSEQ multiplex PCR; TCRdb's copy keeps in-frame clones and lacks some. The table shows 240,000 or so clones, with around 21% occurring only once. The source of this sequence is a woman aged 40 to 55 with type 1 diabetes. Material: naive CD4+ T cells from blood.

The CDR3 sequence is CASSQGQGAAPNTGELFF. The CDR3 DNA reads TGTGCCAGCAGTCAGGGACAGGGGGCCGCACCAAACACCGGGGAGCTGTTTTTT. V and J are TRBV4-2 and TRBJ2-2, with TRBD1 matching over 12 bases. CDR1 and CDR2 (germline): LGHNA, YNFKEQ. V gave up 6 bases and J gave up 2 bases; unmatched junction bases: 10. This CDR3 contains 18 residues.